The TCR beta chain under discussion was sequenced for a study of blood T cell repertoires in COVID-19. Whole-study context: The samples span acute and convalescent COVID-19 from the United States, Italy and Spain.

Participants spanned ages about 18 to 100 years and resided in about 25 US areas. Clinical history as reported by participants underpinned cohort assignment. In the original processing: Using reference gene primer amplification, nucleated cell counts were estimated. The method was immunoSEQ multiplex PCR; TCRdb's version includes in-frame clones alone and lacks a portion of them. Clonal size and the V and J genes are those of that table, whereas D and trimming came from the DNA. The sample shows 250,000 or so clones, about four fifths of them seen only once. The specimen sequenced was PBMCs or T cells enriched from blood (not recorded which). The TCR originated in a man aged 50-60 years who had recovered from COVID-19.

The CDR3 DNA reads as TGTGCCAGCAGCTTACCCTTTTTAGAAGCTTTCTTT. Protein sequence: CASSLPFLEAFF. The rearrangement uses TRBV7-9 and TRBJ1-1; D gene unclear. This CDR3 is built from 12 residues. Deletions cut 2 bases from V and 8 bases from J, with 9 bases between. Germline CDR1 and CDR2: SEHNR and FQNEAQ (reference sequence).